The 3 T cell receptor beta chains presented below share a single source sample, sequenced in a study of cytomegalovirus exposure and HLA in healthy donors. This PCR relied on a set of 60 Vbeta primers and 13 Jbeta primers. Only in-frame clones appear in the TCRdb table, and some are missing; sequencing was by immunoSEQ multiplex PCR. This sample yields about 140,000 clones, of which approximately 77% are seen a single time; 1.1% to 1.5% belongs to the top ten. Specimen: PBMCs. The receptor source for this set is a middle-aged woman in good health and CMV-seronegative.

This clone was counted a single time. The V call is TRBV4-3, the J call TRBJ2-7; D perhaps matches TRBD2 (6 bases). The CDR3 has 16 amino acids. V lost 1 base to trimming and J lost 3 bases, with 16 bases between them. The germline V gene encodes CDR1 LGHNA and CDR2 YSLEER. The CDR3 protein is CASSQASSGGIYEQYF. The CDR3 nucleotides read TGCGCCAGCAGCCAAGCCTCAAGTGGGGGGATCTACGAGCAGTACTTC.

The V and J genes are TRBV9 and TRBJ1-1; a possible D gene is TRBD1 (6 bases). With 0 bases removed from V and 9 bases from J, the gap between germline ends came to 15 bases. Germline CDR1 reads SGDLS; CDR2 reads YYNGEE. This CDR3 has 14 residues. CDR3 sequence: CASSVGGQGLQAFF. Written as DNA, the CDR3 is TGTGCCAGCAGCGTAGGAGGCCAGGGGCTGCAAGCTTTCTTT. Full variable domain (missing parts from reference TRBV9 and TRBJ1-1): DSGVTQTPKHLITATGQRVTLRCSPRSGDLSVYWYQQSLDQGLQFLIQYYNGEERAKGNILERFSAQQFPDLHSELNLSSLELGDSALYFCASSVGGQGLQAFFGQGTRLTVV.

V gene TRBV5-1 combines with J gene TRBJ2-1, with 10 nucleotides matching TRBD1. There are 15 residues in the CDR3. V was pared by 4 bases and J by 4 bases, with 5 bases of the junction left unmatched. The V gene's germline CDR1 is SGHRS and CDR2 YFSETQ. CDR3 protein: CASSLRQGAYNEQFF. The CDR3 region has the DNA TGCGCCAGCAGCCTTCGACAGGGGGCATACAATGAGCAGTTCTTC.